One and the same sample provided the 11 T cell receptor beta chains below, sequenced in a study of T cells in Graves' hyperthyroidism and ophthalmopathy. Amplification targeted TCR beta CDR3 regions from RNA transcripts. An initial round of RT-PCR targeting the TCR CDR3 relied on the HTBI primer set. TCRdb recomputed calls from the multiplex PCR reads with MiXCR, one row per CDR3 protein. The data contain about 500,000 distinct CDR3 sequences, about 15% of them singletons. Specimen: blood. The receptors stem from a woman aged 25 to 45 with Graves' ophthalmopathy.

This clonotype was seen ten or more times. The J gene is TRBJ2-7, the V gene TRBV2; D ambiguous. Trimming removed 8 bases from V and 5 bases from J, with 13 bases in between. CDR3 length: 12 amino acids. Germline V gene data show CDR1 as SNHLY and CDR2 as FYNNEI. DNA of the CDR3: TGTGCCAGCGTAGAGGAGTTGGACGAGCAGTACTTC. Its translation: CASVEELDEQYF.

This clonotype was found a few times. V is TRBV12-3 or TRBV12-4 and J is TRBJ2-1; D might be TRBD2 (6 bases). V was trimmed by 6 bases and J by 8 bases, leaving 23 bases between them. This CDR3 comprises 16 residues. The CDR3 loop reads CASSRLQLATRDEQFF. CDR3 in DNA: TGTGCCAGCAGCCGATTACAGCTAGCGACCCGAGATGAGCAGTTCTTC.

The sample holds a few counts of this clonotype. The CDR3 protein is CASSPQGTPSIGYTF. In DNA, the CDR3 is TGTGCCAGCTCACCACAAGGGACCCCCTCGATAGGCTACACCTTC. The V call is TRBV18, the J call TRBJ1-2; possible D gene TRBD1, 5 bases. V gave up 1 base and J gave up 8 bases, with 17 bases separating them. Germline lookup yields CDR1 KGHSH and CDR2 LQKENI. This CDR3 is built from 15 residues.

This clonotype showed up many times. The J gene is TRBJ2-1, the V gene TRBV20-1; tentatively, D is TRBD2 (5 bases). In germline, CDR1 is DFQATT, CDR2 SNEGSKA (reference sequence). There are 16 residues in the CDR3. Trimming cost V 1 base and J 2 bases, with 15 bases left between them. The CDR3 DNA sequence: TGCAGTGCTAGAGGCAACCTAGCCGTTACCTACAATGAGCAGTTCTTC. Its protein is CSARGNLAVTYNEQFF.

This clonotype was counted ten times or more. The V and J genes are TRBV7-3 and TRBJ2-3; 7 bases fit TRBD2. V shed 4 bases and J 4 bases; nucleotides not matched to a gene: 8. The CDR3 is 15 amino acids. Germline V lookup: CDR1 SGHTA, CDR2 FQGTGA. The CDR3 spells CASSSTHGRADTQYF. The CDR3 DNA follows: TGTGCCAGCAGCTCGACTCATGGGAGGGCAGATACGCAGTATTTT.

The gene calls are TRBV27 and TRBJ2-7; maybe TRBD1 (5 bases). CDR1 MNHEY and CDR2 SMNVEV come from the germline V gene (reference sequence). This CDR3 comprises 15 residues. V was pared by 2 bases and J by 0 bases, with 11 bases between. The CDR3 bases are TGTGCCAGCAGTTTAGGCAGGACAAGCTCCTACGAGCAGTACTTC. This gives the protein CASSLGRTSSYEQYF.

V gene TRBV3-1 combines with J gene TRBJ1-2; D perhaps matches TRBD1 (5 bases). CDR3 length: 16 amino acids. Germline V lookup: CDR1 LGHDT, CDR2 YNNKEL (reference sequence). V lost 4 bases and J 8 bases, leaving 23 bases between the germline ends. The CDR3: CASSRKGDFLLQGYTF. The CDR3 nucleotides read TGTGCCAGCAGCCGAAAAGGGGACTTTTTACTTCAGGGCTACACCTTC.

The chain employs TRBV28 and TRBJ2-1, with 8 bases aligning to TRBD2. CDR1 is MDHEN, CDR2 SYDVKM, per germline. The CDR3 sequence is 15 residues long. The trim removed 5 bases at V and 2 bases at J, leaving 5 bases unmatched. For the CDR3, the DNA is TGTGCCAGCAGTCCAGGTAGCGGGACCTACAATGAGCAGTTCTTC. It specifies CASSPGSGTYNEQFF.

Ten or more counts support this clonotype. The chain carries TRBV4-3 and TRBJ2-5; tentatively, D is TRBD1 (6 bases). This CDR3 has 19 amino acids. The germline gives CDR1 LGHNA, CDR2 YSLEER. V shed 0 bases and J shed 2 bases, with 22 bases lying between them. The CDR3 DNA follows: TGCGCCAGCAGCCAAGATACCCCCAAGTGGGGCAGGGGACAAGAGACCCAGTACTTC. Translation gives CASSQDTPKWGRGQETQYF.

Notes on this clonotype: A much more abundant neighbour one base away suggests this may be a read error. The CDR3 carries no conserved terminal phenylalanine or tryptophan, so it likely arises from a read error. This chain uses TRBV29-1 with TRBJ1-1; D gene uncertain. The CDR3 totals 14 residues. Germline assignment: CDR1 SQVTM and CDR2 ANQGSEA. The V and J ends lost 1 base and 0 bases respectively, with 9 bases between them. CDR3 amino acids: CSVEALSLNTEAFL. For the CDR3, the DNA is TGCAGCGTTGAAGCCCTATCCTTGAACACTGAAGCTTTCCTT.

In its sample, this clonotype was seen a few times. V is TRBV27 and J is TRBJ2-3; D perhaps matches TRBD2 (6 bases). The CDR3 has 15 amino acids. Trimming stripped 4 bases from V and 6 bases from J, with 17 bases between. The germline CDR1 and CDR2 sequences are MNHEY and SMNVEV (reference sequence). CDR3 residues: CASSYWRGLGDTQYF. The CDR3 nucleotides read TGTGCCAGCAGTTATTGGAGGGGATTGGGCGATACGCAGTATTTT.